A single sample gave rise to the 3 T cell receptor beta chains below, sequenced in a study of PD-1 blockade in classical Hodgkin lymphoma. Data came from immunoSEQ multiplex PCR; TCRdb stores just in-frame clones and leaves some out. The table shows about 76,000 clones, with about nine tenths occurring only once. Each patient experienced a relapse that followed autologous stem cell transplantation, and brentuximab vedotin exposure varied. This material consisted of peripheral blood mononuclear cells (PBMCs), taken at baseline. The receptors were sampled from a human donor with classical Hodgkin lymphoma.

This clone was seen once. V gene TRBV28 combines with J gene TRBJ1-2; a weak D match, TRBD1 (5 bases). Germline lookup yields CDR1 MDHEN and CDR2 SYDVKM. Trimming cost V 5 bases and J 4 bases, with 14 bases left between them. This CDR3 spans 14 amino acids. The CDR3 loop is CASSGGTDVYGYTF. The CDR3 DNA sequence: TGTGCCAGCAGTGGGGGAACTGACGTCTATGGCTACACCTTC.

This sequence joins TRBV10-3 and TRBJ2-3; tentatively, D is TRBD1 or TRBD2 (5 bases each). CDR1 and CDR2 from the germline V gene are ENHRY and SYGVKD. Trimming cost V 6 bases and J 0 bases, with 7 bases left between them. The CDR3 runs 13 residues. DNA for the CDR3: TGTGCCATCAGAGGGGAGAGCACAGATACGCAGTATTTT. Protein product: CAIRGESTDTQYF.

The sample holds one count of this clone. An end of the junction differs from the germline gene, which may be a read error. The chain joins TRBV7-7 to TRBJ2-1; 11 nucleotides align to TRBD1. The CDR3 covers 14 residues. Germline V gene sequence: CDR1 SSHAT, CDR2 FNYEAQ (reference sequence). The CDR3 spells CASSHGTGGNEQFF. The CDR3 DNA reads TGTGCTAGCAGCCATGGGACAGGGGGGAATGAGCAGTTCTTC.